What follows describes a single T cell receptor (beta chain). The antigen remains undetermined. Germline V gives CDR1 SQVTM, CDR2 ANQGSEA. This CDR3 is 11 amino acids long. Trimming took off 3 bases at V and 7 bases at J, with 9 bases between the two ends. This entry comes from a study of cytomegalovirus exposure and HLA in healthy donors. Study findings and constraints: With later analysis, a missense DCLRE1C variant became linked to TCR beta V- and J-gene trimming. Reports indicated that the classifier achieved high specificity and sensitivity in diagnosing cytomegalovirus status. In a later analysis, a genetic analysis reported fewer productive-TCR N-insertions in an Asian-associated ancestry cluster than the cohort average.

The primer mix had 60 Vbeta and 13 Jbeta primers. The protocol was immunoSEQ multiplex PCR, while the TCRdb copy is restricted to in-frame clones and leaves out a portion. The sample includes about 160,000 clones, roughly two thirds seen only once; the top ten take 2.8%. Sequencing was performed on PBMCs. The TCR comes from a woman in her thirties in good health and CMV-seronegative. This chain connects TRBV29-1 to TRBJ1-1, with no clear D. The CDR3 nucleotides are TGCAGCGTTGATTCAGGCGTTGAAGCTTTCTTT. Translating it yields CSVDSGVEAFF.